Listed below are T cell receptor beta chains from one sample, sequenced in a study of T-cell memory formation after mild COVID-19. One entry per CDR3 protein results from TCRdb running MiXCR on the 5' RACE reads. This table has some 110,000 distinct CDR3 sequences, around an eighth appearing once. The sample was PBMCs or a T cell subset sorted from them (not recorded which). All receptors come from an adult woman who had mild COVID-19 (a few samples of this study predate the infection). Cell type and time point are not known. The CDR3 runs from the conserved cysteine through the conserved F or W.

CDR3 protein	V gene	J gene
CASSEVGSHNEQFF	TRBV6-1	TRBJ2-1
CASSDGQGESRSPLHF	TRBV4-2	TRBJ1-6
CASSYSAGVWEETQYF	TRBV6-5	TRBJ2-5
CASSFTGNYGYTF	TRBV5-6	TRBJ1-2
CSATLLGGRDEQYF	TRBV20-1	TRBJ2-7
CASSYSAAGGPYEQYF	TRBV6-5	TRBJ2-7
CSARVMDTYEQYF	TRBV20-1	TRBJ2-7
CASSPPFTYEQYF	TRBV18	TRBJ2-7
CASSTASVTYEQYF	TRBV12-3/TRBV12-4	TRBJ2-7
CASTGQSSYNEQFF	TRBV6-4	TRBJ2-1
CSVEELRTEAFF	TRBV29-1	TRBJ1-1
CASSLGASPYEQYF	TRBV9	TRBJ2-7
CASSQAARTAVNEQFF	TRBV4-3	TRBJ2-1
CATSGRTHQQFF	TRBV15	TRBJ2-1
CATSEGDRGLYEQYF	TRBV24-1	TRBJ2-7
CATKGPDLGEQYF	TRBV15	TRBJ2-7
CASSHRSETQYF	TRBV2	TRBJ2-5
CASSFEANVLTF	TRBV7-9	TRBJ2-6
CASSSPSSSPYEQYF	TRBV7-9	TRBJ2-7
CASTPEGRHMNTEAFF	TRBV9	TRBJ1-1
CATISGEKPYEQYF	TRBV10-3	TRBJ2-7
CASSVRDRGTEAFF	TRBV5-8	TRBJ1-1
CASSFLGSGSYNEQFF	TRBV7-2	TRBJ2-1
CATRGQAYEQYF	TRBV19	TRBJ2-7
CAVAGENTGELFF	TRBV10-3	TRBJ2-2
CASSPGPAQYNEQFF	TRBV6-2/TRBV6-3	TRBJ2-1
CASSLAGGYEQYF	TRBV19	TRBJ2-7
CATSDAGNEQFF	TRBV24-1	TRBJ2-1
CATSKTSGWTSEQFF	TRBV15	TRBJ2-1
CASRLSDISNYGYTF	TRBV7-9	TRBJ1-2
CATSRPGQSYGYTF	TRBV15	TRBJ1-2
CASTGANTDTQYF	TRBV4-3	TRBJ2-3
CAWSVGRGADTQYF	TRBV30	TRBJ2-3
CATSRDRGTLWEQYF	TRBV15	TRBJ2-7
CASSLESGGASDTQYF	TRBV7-6	TRBJ2-3
CASSEGVRSGAYNEQFF	TRBV2	TRBJ2-1
CASSPGWGPEAFF	TRBV11-1	TRBJ1-1
CASGYGTDYEQYF	TRBV12-5	TRBJ2-7
CASSPGGLGEQFF	TRBV18	TRBJ2-1
CASSLTGGAGVAYNEQFF	TRBV7-6	TRBJ2-1
CSARDRGEYEQYF	TRBV20-1	TRBJ2-7
CASSPREGIATEAFF	TRBV4-3	TRBJ1-1
CASSYSPTVRNTGELFF	TRBV6-6	TRBJ2-2
CAWSVLGGGAFF	TRBV30	TRBJ1-1
CASEPVGQETQYF	TRBV3-1	TRBJ2-5
CASSLGTDENEKLFF	TRBV5-1	TRBJ1-4
CAITGGGRTEAFF	TRBV12-3/TRBV12-4	TRBJ1-1
CASSIWDRGGQPQHF	TRBV19	TRBJ1-5
CASSLEVSTGELFF	TRBV7-6	TRBJ2-2
CASSSQFGQGNRETQYF	TRBV6-5	TRBJ2-5
CASSSPAAYNEQFF	TRBV7-8	TRBJ2-1
CASSQVPGTSGRGEETQYF	TRBV4-3	TRBJ2-5
CASSHDRVSTEQYF	TRBV5-1	TRBJ2-7